This TCR beta chain emerged from a study of shared clonotypes between healthy human individuals (dated by TCRdb to between 2020 and 2021). As for the study more broadly: A couple of women and a few men aged 18 to 49 years were included in the cohort. For each donor, CD4 naive and CD4 memory were each given three plates, CD8 naive was given two plates, and CD8 memory was given one plate. To estimate repertoire size and how much clonotype sharing occurs between individuals, the study deeply sequenced the blood TCR repertoires of about five healthy adults. To increase sequencing depth and limit assay-specific biases, TCR repertoire library preparation and sequencing were carried out by different laboratories using diverse techniques. Leukapheresis yielded between about 0.85 and 10 billion PBMCs per donor. The paper's findings and limits, for the study overall: Pairwise subsampling led to the expectation that sequencing depth would affect the degree of clonotype sharing among donors. Even with the large sequencing depth, rarefaction of the sorted-subset datasets indicated that sequencing was incomplete. Sampling was restricted to blood, and TCR repertoires in tissues likely differ from the TCR repertoires found in blood. Naive subsets generally had larger estimated clonotype richness than memory subsets did. Higher generation probabilities were observed for clonotypes shared by all four sorted-subset donors than for non-shared clonotypes. The genetic and exposure-history diversity represented was limited by the small number of donors. Sharing across a handful of donors was observed for around 5% of naive CD4, 3.5% of naive CD8, 2% to 2.5% of memory CD4, and roughly 0.4% of memory CD8 clonotypes.

Using the deep immunoSEQ assay, multiplex PCR amplified TCR CDR3 regions from genomic DNA. Extracted genomic DNA from each cell subset was spread evenly across all wells of several immunoSEQ 96-well plates, with each plate serving as a replicate. Each replicate PCR for sorted subsets received 150 to 250 ng genomic DNA, equal to about 30,000 T cell genomes. The purified libraries were quantified using a Qubit 3.0 fluorometer, sized with a Bioanalyzer 2100, and then quantified again using the KAPA Library Quantification kit. Every immunoSEQ 96-well plate was sequenced on a dedicated single-read 150-cycle Illumina NextSeq 550 flow cell. In the original analysis: Because the immunoSEQ output included only junctional sequences and no quality scores, the filtering could not be the same as the filtering used for full-length reads. To assign V/J genes and CDR3, sequences were annotated against IMGT germline references using PyIR, a Python wrapper for IgBLAST v1.9. Any read was removed if the V/J assignment was weak (E-value above 1e-6), the CDR3 was missing, or the read contained stop codons, out-of-frame junctions, or ambiguous translated residues. V3J clonotypes were defined as sequences sharing an identical inferred V gene, J gene, and CDR3 amino acid sequence. Percentage overlap between repertoires was computed as shared unique clonotypes divided by the size of the smaller repertoire. RTK rarefaction, the Chao1 estimator, and Recon v2.1 estimates of unobserved clonotypes were used to assess repertoire richness. For all TCRbeta clonotypes obtained by the gDNA method from a few donors, generation probabilities were computed with OLGA. In TCRdb, the immuneACCESS table is reduced to in-frame sequences with V and J assigned. These tables do not hold every clone; where another copy was compared, an unresolved V gene accounts for under half, and the others remain unexplained. That table supplies the V and J calls and clone size; D and trimming were determined from the DNA. This sample lists more than 2 million clones; approximately 94% were detected once. The ten biggest clones cover 0.1% to 0.15% of the sample.

Healthy HIV-negative adults with no recently reported acute infections or vaccinations were included as donors. Every donor was a Caucasian adult residing in Nashville, Tennessee, USA. CD4+ T cells were enriched through magnetic negative selection, after which naive cells were positively selected on CD45RA and the remaining negative fraction served as the memory subset. After blood collection by leukapheresis, PBMCs were isolated using Ficoll-Histopaque density gradient centrifugation and then cryopreserved in the vapor phase of liquid nitrogen. Analytical flow cytometry was used to check the purity and quantity of every magnetically sorted T cell population. From each sorted fraction, genomic DNA was isolated and quantified by UV absorbance on a Nanodrop 2000c. At the junction V is shortened by 4 bases and J by 4 bases; bases outside the gene matches: 9. CDR1 SGHRS and CDR2 YFSETQ were looked up in the germline V gene. CDR3 length: 15 amino acids, cysteine to phenylalanine. The read is trimmed to its CDR3 DNA, 45 bases read in frame from base 1.

For this clone: The antigen it recognizes is unknown. Base qualities are not recorded, but no much larger clone differs from it by a single base.

The V gene is TRBV5-1 and the J gene is TRBJ2-7, with 9 middle bases fitting TRBD2. The sequenced sample consisted of naive CD4+ T cells sorted from blood. This specimen's cell subset or site label, interpreted: CD45RA+ positively selected. The source of this sequence is a young man in good health. The CDR3 protein is CASSPAAGGLYEQYF. The DNA sequence reads TGCGCCAGCAGCCCAGCGGCGGGGGGGCTTTACGAGCAGTACTTC.